The 3 T cell receptor beta chains reported below all come from one sample, sequenced in a study of blood T cell repertoires in COVID-19. Repertoires were generated with immunoSEQ multiplex PCR, while TCRdb's copy carries only in-frame clones and drops some. The sample yields about 250,000 clones, 86% seen once. The specimen was peripheral blood. The receptors were sampled from a woman over 75 with COVID-19, enrolled during active disease.

The chain links TRBV2 to TRBJ2-2; TRBD2 matches at 10 bases. The CDR3 is 15 amino acids. The germline gives CDR1 SNHLY, CDR2 FYNNEI. Trimming removed 2 bases from V and 6 bases from J; junction bases left unmatched: 3. CDR3 in DNA: TGTGCCAGCAGTGAAACTAGCGGGATCCCCGGGGAGCTGTTTTTT. Translated: CASSETSGIPGELFF.

To note about this clone: The junction shows a germline mismatch at one end, possibly a read error. This sequence joins TRBV7-7 and TRBJ2-2, with D maybe TRBD2 (6 bases). Per germline, CDR1 SSHAT and CDR2 FNYEAQ (reference sequence). The CDR3 totals 15 residues. CDR3 in amino acids: CASSAGPLNTGELFF. As DNA, the CDR3 is TGTGCTAGCAGCGCGGGACCCCTGAACACCGGGGAGCTGTTTTTT.

The chain carries TRBV12-3 or TRBV12-4 and TRBJ1-1; D remains ambiguous. With 3 bases removed from V and 3 bases from J, the gap between germline ends came to 8 bases. CDR3 size: 13 residues. CDR3 bases: TGTGCCAGCAGTTTCGGGGAGTACACTGAAGCTTTCTTT. This gives the protein CASSFGEYTEAFF.